Sequencing of this T cell receptor (beta chain) was carried out in a study of cytomegalovirus exposure and HLA in healthy donors. General study results and limits: Most TCR beta V segments were productive about 90% or about 30% of the time in an earlier analysis. No immune exposure information besides CMV serostatus was available.

The PCR contained 60 Vbeta and 13 Jbeta primers. Sequencing used immunoSEQ multiplex PCR; TCRdb keeps in-frame clones, though not all of them. The sample carries 150,000 to 200,000 clones, about 80% recorded once. Details on this clone: What it recognizes is unknown.

The CDR3 is made up of 13 amino acids. V lost 8 bases to trimming and J lost 0 bases, with 13 bases between them. Germline CDR1 SQVTM, CDR2 ANQGSEA. The sample was PBMCs. V is TRBV29-1 and J is TRBJ1-1; tentatively, D is TRBD1 (5 bases). The origin of this receptor is a middle-aged woman in good health and CMV-seronegative. CDR3 sequence (DNA): TGCAGCTCCGACGGGGGGATGAACACTGAAGCTTTCTTT. Translation gives CSSDGGMNTEAFF.